These 26 T cell receptor beta chains originate from one sample sequenced in a study of CD8+CD57+ T cells in acquired aplastic anemia (dated by TCRdb to 2017 to 2018). Sequenced using an Illumina HiSeq 2000. Genomic DNA was used as template for profiling of TCR beta VDJ combinations and CDR3 sequences. TCRdb took the public reads, trimmed them with fastp at Q25, ran MiXCR for clone calling and kept in-frame beta chains. Here each entry gathers all rows of one CDR3 protein and keeps the most common genes and DNA. The sample table contains roughly 150,000 distinct CDR3 sequences; only one count was recorded for approximately 44% of them. The ten top clones hold approximately 1% of the sample. The source material was sorted CD4+, CD8+, or CD8+CD57+ T cells (not recorded which) from PBMCs. The receptors were sampled from a human donor in good health.

This clonotype has a single count. The rearrangement links TRBV4-2 to TRBJ2-7; TRBD1 aligns across 9 bases. The junction had 19 bases not matched to a gene; V was cut back by 4 bases and J by 6 bases. The CDR3 spans 18 residues. The V gene's germline CDR1 is LGHNA and CDR2 YNFKEQ. The CDR3 is CASSPKLGGWTGATEQYF. CDR3 coding DNA: TGTGCCAGCAGCCCTAAGCTTGGTGGTTGGACAGGGGCCACCGAGCAGTACTTC.

The chain employs TRBV30 and TRBJ1-1; TRBD1 is a possible D gene (5 bases). The germline gives CDR1 GTSNPN, CDR2 SVGIG (reference sequence). The CDR3 is 11 residues long. V was shortened by 5 bases and J by 1 base, with 5 bases between the two germline ends. This chain's CDR3 is CAWGGNTEAFF. The CDR3 DNA sequence: TGTGCCTGGGGGGGGAACACTGAAGCTTTCTTT.

The chain joins TRBV25-1 to TRBJ2-5, with 9 bases identical to TRBD2. V was clipped by 3 bases and J by 5 bases; unmatched bases: 7. The germline V gene has CDR1 MGHDK and CDR2 SYGVNS. This CDR3 region has 15 residues. The DNA of the CDR3 is TGTGCCAGCAGTGACCTGACTAGCGGATTGGAGACCCAGTACTTC. Translation gives CASSDLTSGLETQYF.

This clonotype was observed many times. The rearrangement uses TRBV20-1 and TRBJ2-2, with 10 bases matching TRBD2. V was pared by 3 bases and J by 4 bases, with 8 bases of the junction left unmatched. The CDR3 has 16 amino acids. The germline gives CDR1 DFQATT, CDR2 SNEGSKA (reference sequence). The CDR3 loop reads CSARVLAGRGTGELFF. The CDR3 DNA reads TGCAGTGCTAGGGTACTAGCGGGGAGGGGCACCGGGGAGCTGTTTTTT.

The chain employs TRBV20-1 and TRBJ2-7; D may be TRBD2 (6 bases). Trimming shortened V by 3 bases and J by 0 bases, and 12 bases separated the two germline ends. CDR3 length equals 14 residues. CDR1 is DFQATT and CDR2 is SNEGSKA in the germline V gene (reference sequence). The CDR3 loop is CSARAMRGSYEQYF. The DNA of the CDR3 is TGCAGTGCTAGGGCTATGCGGGGCTCCTACGAGCAGTACTTC.

The CDR3 here is CASSYVRVGNEQYF. The DNA for the CDR3 is TGTGCCAGCAGTTACGTAAGGGTGGGGAACGAGCAGTACTTC. This chain connects TRBV6-5 to TRBJ2-7; D remains ambiguous. The CDR3 sequence is 14 residues long. Germline loops: CDR1 MNHEY, CDR2 SVGAGI. The V end was cut by 2 bases, the J end by 5 bases, with 13 bases between.

This clonotype came up a few times. The chain combines TRBV2 with TRBJ1-2, with D maybe TRBD1 (6 bases). Trimming shortened V by 8 bases and J by 4 bases, and 14 bases separated the two germline ends. From germline, CDR1 is SNHLY and CDR2 FYNNEI. The CDR3 totals 13 residues. In DNA, the CDR3 is TGTGCCAGCGATGTAAGGGGGGGCTATGGCTACACCTTC. Translation gives CASDVRGGYGYTF. The full variable domain, its missing parts supplied by reference TRBV2 and TRBJ1-2, is EPEVTQTPSHQVTQMGQEVILRCVPISNHLYFYWYRQILGQKVEFLVSFYNNEISEKSEIFDDQFSVERPDGSNFTLKIRSTKLEDSAMYFCASDVRGGYGYTFGSGTRLTVV.

This clonotype appeared many times. The rearrangement links TRBV7-8 to TRBJ1-3, with a possible D match to TRBD1 (5 bases). The CDR3 has 16 residues. V dropped 6 bases and J dropped 4 bases, with 19 bases sitting between them. From germline, CDR1 is SGHVS and CDR2 FQNEAQ. The CDR3 DNA is TGTGCCAGCAGTTCGCTGGGACGGTTTGGGGGAAACACCATATATTTT. Its protein is CASSSLGRFGGNTIYF.

This clonotype has a count of ten or more. The rearrangement links TRBV20-1 to TRBJ2-1; D is unresolved. The CDR3 is 16 amino acids. Germline V lookup: CDR1 DFQATT, CDR2 SNEGSKA (reference sequence). Trimming left V 0 bases short and J 0 bases short, with 12 bases between. CDR3 amino acids: CSARDASRSSYNEQFF. CDR3 coding DNA: TGCAGTGCTAGAGATGCGAGCCGCAGCTCCTACAATGAGCAGTTCTTC.

V usage is TRBV11-1 and J usage is TRBJ2-5; 7 bases fit TRBD2. The CDR3 spans 17 residues. Unmatched junction bases numbered 11, after V lost 1 base and J lost 3 bases. Germline CDR1 is SGHAT and CDR2 is FQDESV (reference sequence). The CDR3 region is CASSLGGEGIDEETQYF. CDR3 sequence (DNA): TGTGCCAGCAGCTTAGGTGGGGAGGGGATCGATGAAGAGACCCAGTACTTC.

This clonotype was found a few times. The chain links TRBV11-3 to TRBJ1-2; no reliable D call. V gave up 0 bases and J gave up 2 bases, with 7 bases separating them. The CDR3 has 14 residues. Germline values: CDR1 SGHNT, CDR2 YENEEA. The CDR3: CASSLEAGNYGYTF. The CDR3 nucleotides read TGTGCCAGCAGCTTAGAGGCCGGAAACTATGGCTACACCTTC.

Ten or more counts support this clonotype. The V call is TRBV4-1, the J call TRBJ2-7; 7 nucleotides align to TRBD2. Germline-derived CDR1 and CDR2 are MGHRA and YSYEKL. Germline trimming cut 1 base from V and 1 base from J; bases unmatched to any gene: 7. This CDR3 is 16 amino acids long. In DNA, the CDR3 is TGCGCCAGCAGCCAAGCAGCTAGCGGTAATTCCTACGAGCAGTACTTC. Translation gives CASSQAASGNSYEQYF.

V and J are TRBV5-6 and TRBJ1-3, with D unclear. From germline, CDR1 is SGHDT and CDR2 YYEEEE. CDR3 length: 15 residues. Trimming took off 2 bases at V and 0 bases at J, with 9 bases between the two ends. The CDR3 spells CASSFRPSSGNTIYF. In DNA, the CDR3 is TGTGCCAGCAGCTTCCGGCCTAGCTCTGGAAACACCATATATTTT.

Points on this clonotype: A much larger clone sits a single nucleotide away, making a read error possible. The gene calls are TRBV6-5 and TRBJ2-7, with 7 bases identical to TRBD2. The CDR3 consists of 15 residues. Germline CDR1 and CDR2: MNHEY and SVGAGI. This chain's CDR3 is CASSYGSGATYERYF. Here the CDR3 DNA reads TGTGCCAGCAGTTACGGCAGCGGGGCAACCTACGAGCGGTACTTC.

This clonotype has just a few counts. This chain uses TRBV18 with TRBJ2-7, with D unclear. Per germline, CDR1 KGHSH and CDR2 LQKENI. The V gene lost 3 bases and the J gene lost 2 bases, with 8 bases spanning the gap. The CDR3 runs 13 residues. CDR3 nucleotide sequence: TGTGCCAGCTCACCGGCAACCCCCTACGAGCAGTACTTC. Translating it yields CASSPATPYEQYF.

The rearrangement joins TRBV24-1 to TRBJ2-5, with 7 positions matching TRBD1. This CDR3 is built from 15 residues. Germline V gene lookup returns CDR1 KGHDR and CDR2 SFDVKD. V gave up 4 bases and J gave up 5 bases; unmatched junction bases: 9. CDR3 region: CATSELTGVRETQYF. CDR3 nucleotides: TGTGCCACCAGTGAGCTAACAGGGGTTAGGGAGACCCAGTACTTC.

There are many counts of this clonotype. The chain employs TRBV5-8 and TRBJ2-7; a weak D match, TRBD2 (6 bases). Germline CDR1 reads SGHTS; CDR2 reads YDEGEE. Between the trimmed V and J ends, which lost 4 bases and 1 base, there was a span of 15 bases. This CDR3 is built from 15 residues. The CDR3 reads CASSVQFRGSYEQYF. The CDR3 DNA reads TGTGCCAGCAGCGTACAGTTCCGGGGGTCCTACGAGCAGTACTTC.

The chain is built from TRBV7-8 and TRBJ2-2; the D gene is possibly TRBD1 (5 bases). The germline V gene encodes CDR1 SGHVS and CDR2 FQNEAQ. The CDR3 extends over 15 amino acids. The V and J ends lost 2 bases and 7 bases respectively, with 14 bases between them. This CDR3 is CASSLIQGRGGELFF. The DNA of the CDR3 is TGTGCCAGCAGCTTAATCCAGGGTCGAGGCGGGGAGCTGTTTTTT. Looking up the rest from reference TRBV7-8 and TRBJ2-2 gives the full variable domain: GAGVSQSPRYKVAKRGQDVALRCDPISGHVSLFWYQQALGQGPEFLTYFQNEAQLDKSGLPSDRFFAERPEGSVSTLKIQRTQQEDSAVYLCASSLIQGRGGELFFGEGSRLTVL.

The sample holds a few counts of this clonotype. At one end, the junction sequence differs from germline, possibly due to a read error. This rearrangement joins TRBV7-7 to TRBJ2-5; 7 bases match TRBD2. Looked up from germline, CDR1 is SSHAT and CDR2 is FNYEAQ (reference sequence). The CDR3 has 15 residues. The DNA of the CDR3 is TGTGCTAGCAGCCAAACGACTAGCCCTAGGGAGACCCAGTACTTC. The encoded protein is CASSQTTSPRETQYF.

This clonotype was seen repeatedly, ten times or more. The chain uses TRBV20-1 and TRBJ2-3; D is perhaps TRBD2 (5 bases). Germline CDR1 DFQATT, CDR2 SNEGSKA (reference sequence). With 2 bases removed from V and 4 bases from J, the gap between germline ends came to 16 bases. The CDR3 spans 15 residues. The chain's CDR3 is CSARSGEPGADTQYF. Here the CDR3 DNA reads TGCAGTGCTAGAAGTGGGGAACCCGGGGCAGATACGCAGTATTTT.

The chain employs TRBV11-2 and TRBJ2-3; D perhaps matches TRBD2 (6 bases). The CDR3 is 14 residues long. The germline V and J ends were trimmed by 6 bases and 4 bases, with 14 bases remaining between them. Germline CDR1 SGHAT, CDR2 FQNNGV. This chain's CDR3 is CASSRSGISDTQYF. CDR3 nucleotide sequence: TGTGCCAGCAGTCGTAGCGGAATCTCAGATACGCAGTATTTT.

This chain links TRBV12-3 or TRBV12-4 with TRBJ1-5; D uncertain. The CDR3 covers 13 residues. The V gene lost 6 bases and the J gene lost 0 bases, with 6 bases spanning the gap. CDR3 DNA: TGTGCCAGCAGGTCAAGTAGCAATCAGCCCCAGCATTTT. This translates into CASRSSSNQPQHF.

A remark on this clonotype: At one of its ends the junction is not consistent with the germline gene, which may arise from a read error. The rearrangement uses TRBV20-1 and TRBJ2-7; the match to TRBD2 covers 9 bases. The end of the DNA is better explained by TRBJ2-5, so the J call may be wrong. The CDR3 is made up of 14 amino acids. Germline assignment: CDR1 DFQATT and CDR2 SNEGSKA (reference sequence). The CDR3 region has the DNA TGCGGTGCTGTCAGAGCGGGGGGACAAGAGACCCAGTACTTC. Protein: CGAVRAGGQETQYF.

This chain connects TRBV7-9 to TRBJ2-7, with no clear D. The CDR3 spans 15 residues. Trimming cost V 2 bases and J 1 base, with 12 bases left between them. Germline V CDR1 and CDR2: SEHNR, FQNEAQ (reference sequence). The CDR3 reads CASSLSESSSYEQYF. In nucleotides, the CDR3 is TGTGCCAGCAGCTTATCCGAGTCCAGTTCCTACGAGCAGTACTTC.

This clonotype was recorded many times. This chain connects TRBV20-1 to TRBJ2-5, with a tentative D call TRBD1 (6 bases). CDR1 and CDR2 (germline): DFQATT, SNEGSKA (reference sequence). This CDR3 has 13 amino acids. V was clipped by 3 bases and J by 4 bases, with 12 bases between them. In DNA form, the CDR3 reads TGCAGTGCTAGCCAGGGGTGGGTAGAGACCCAGTACTTC. Its protein is CSASQGWVETQYF.

This clonotype was seen only a few times. The chain joins TRBV19 to TRBJ1-6, with TRBD1 identical over 7 bases. CDR3 size: 13 residues. The ends lost 2 bases at V and 8 bases at J; junction bases unmatched: 0. CDR1 is LNHDA and CDR2 is SQIVND in the germline V gene (reference sequence). This CDR3 reads CASSITGDSPLHF. CDR3 sequence (DNA): TGTGCCAGTAGTATAACAGGGGATTCACCCCTCCACTTT.